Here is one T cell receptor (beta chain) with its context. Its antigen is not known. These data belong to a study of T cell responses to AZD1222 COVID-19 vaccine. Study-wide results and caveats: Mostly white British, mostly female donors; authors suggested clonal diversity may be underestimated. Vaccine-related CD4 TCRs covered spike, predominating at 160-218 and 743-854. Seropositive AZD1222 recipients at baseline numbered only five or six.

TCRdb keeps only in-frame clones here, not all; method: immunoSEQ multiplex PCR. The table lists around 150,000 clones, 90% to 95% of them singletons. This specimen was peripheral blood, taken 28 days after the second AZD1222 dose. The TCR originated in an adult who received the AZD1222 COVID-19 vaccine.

CDR3 amino acids: CASSPFLKGTDTQYF. CDR3 bases: TGTGCCAGCAGCCCGTTTTTGAAGGGCACAGATACGCAGTATTTT. This chain uses TRBV7-2 with TRBJ2-3, with no clear D. Trimming cost V 5 bases and J 1 base, with 13 bases left between them. Germline V gene data show CDR1 as SGHTA and CDR2 as FQGNSA. The CDR3 is made up of 15 amino acids.